This entry is about one TCR beta chain. V was clipped by 5 bases and J by 6 bases, with 13 bases between them. From germline, CDR1 is PRHDT and CDR2 FYEKMQ (reference sequence). The CDR3 sequence is 13 residues long. This table comes from immunoSEQ multiplex PCR, and its TCRdb copy is limited to in-frame clones, with some not included. Of approximately 150,000 clones in the sample, less than 95% were seen once. The data originate from a study of T cell responses to AZD1222 COVID-19 vaccine. The chain is built from TRBV13 and TRBJ1-2; the D gene is possibly TRBD1 (6 bases). The source of this sequence is an adult who received the AZD1222 COVID-19 vaccine. This specimen consisted of peripheral blood, obtained 28 days after the second AZD1222 dose. For the CDR3, the DNA is TGTGCCAGCAGCCGTCGTTCAGGGGATGGCTACACCTTC. Protein product: CASSRRSGDGYTF.